One and the same sample provided the 28 T cell receptor beta chains below, sequenced in a study of blood T cell repertoires in COVID-19. Using immunoSEQ multiplex PCR, the repertoire was profiled, and TCRdb retains in-frame clones only, with some absent. In the table there are around 58,000 clones, just over 85% of which are singletons. The material sequenced was peripheral blood. The receptors come from a woman aged 55-69 years with COVID-19, enrolled during active disease.

The chain uses TRBV11-2 and TRBJ2-1, with a tentative D call TRBD2 (6 bases). CDR1 is SGHAT and CDR2 is FQNNGV in the germline V gene. Deletions cut 3 bases from V and 9 bases from J, with 15 bases between. CDR3 size: 14 residues. The CDR3 loop is CASSLGTSSSEQFF. The DNA for the CDR3 is TGTGCCAGCAGCTTGGGAACTAGCAGCAGTGAGCAGTTCTTC.

The chain has TRBV7-2 and TRBJ1-2; a possible D gene is TRBD1 (6 bases). Trimming took 2 bases from V and 5 from J, leaving 12 bases between them. Germline CDR1 and CDR2: SGHTA and FQGNSA. This CDR3 contains 14 residues. CDR3 bases: TGTGCCAGCAGCTTACATGGGACACCGTATGGCTACACCTTC. It translates to CASSLHGTPYGYTF.

The chain joins TRBV19 to TRBJ2-5; D not resolved. Trimming shortened V by 3 bases and J by 5 bases, and 13 bases separated the two germline ends. The CDR3 length is 14 residues. Per germline, CDR1 LNHDA and CDR2 SQIVND (reference sequence). CDR3 in amino acids: CASSIGLPRETQYF. Here the CDR3 DNA reads TGTGCCAGTAGTATCGGCCTACCTAGGGAGACCCAGTACTTC. The variable domain in full, with the rest retrieved from reference TRBV19 and TRBJ2-5, is DGGITQSPKYLFRKEGQNVTLSCEQNLNHDAMYWYRQDPGQGLRLIYYSQIVNDFQKGDIAEGYSVSREKKESFPLTVTSAQKNPTAFYLCASSIGLPRETQYFGPGTRLLVL.

This clone appeared a single time. The rearrangement joins TRBV30 to TRBJ2-5, with 9 positions matching TRBD1. The CDR3 runs 14 residues. Germline V lookup: CDR1 GTSNPN, CDR2 SVGIG (reference sequence). V shed 0 bases and J 4 bases; nucleotides not matched to a gene: 3. The CDR3 spells CAWSVGQGTETQYF. CDR3 DNA: TGTGCCTGGAGTGTCGGACAGGGGACAGAGACCCAGTACTTC.

The chain couples TRBV18 to TRBJ2-1, with 9 nucleotides matching TRBD2. In germline, CDR1 is KGHSH, CDR2 LQKENI. This CDR3 has 15 residues. V shed 0 bases and J 10 bases; nucleotides not matched to a gene: 7. This chain's CDR3 is CASSPPATSGGEQFF. CDR3 DNA: TGTGCCAGCTCACCACCCGCGACTAGCGGAGGCGAGCAGTTCTTC.

The gene calls are TRBV2 and TRBJ2-5, with 9 nucleotides matching TRBD1. This CDR3 comprises 14 residues. J lost 4 bases, V lost 9 bases, and 9 bases had no gene match. CDR1 and CDR2 (germline): SNHLY, FYNNEI. CDR3 loop: CASTRTGVLETQYF. The CDR3 DNA is TGTGCCAGTACTAGGACAGGGGTATTAGAGACCCAGTACTTC.

The V call is TRBV11-2, the J call TRBJ2-1; 13 bases are shared with TRBD2. The trim removed 3 bases at V and 4 bases at J, leaving 3 bases unmatched. The germline gives CDR1 SGHAT, CDR2 FQNNGV. The CDR3 is 16 amino acids. CDR3 loop: CASSFRGLAGYNEQFF. The CDR3, as DNA: TGTGCCAGCAGCTTCCGGGGACTAGCGGGATACAATGAGCAGTTCTTC.

This clone turned up a few times. The chain uses TRBV6-2 or TRBV6-3 and TRBJ1-5; the D gene is possibly TRBD1 (6 bases). V lost 0 bases to trimming and J lost 4 bases, with 25 bases between them. The CDR3 sequence is 20 residues long. Germline V gene sequence: CDR1 MNHEY, CDR2 SVGEGT. CDR3: CASSYSWTAGTAGVNQPQHF. Here the CDR3 DNA reads TGTGCCAGCAGTTACTCCTGGACAGCAGGAACGGCGGGGGTAAATCAGCCCCAGCATTTT.

This chain links TRBV7-2 with TRBJ1-6; D is unresolved. Trimming took off 0 bases at V and 12 bases at J, with 9 bases between the two ends. CDR1 is SGHTA, CDR2 FQGNSA, per germline. This CDR3 comprises 13 residues. The DNA of the CDR3 is TGTGCCAGCAGCTTAGCTCCGGTAGAACCCCTCCACTTT. Protein product: CASSLAPVEPLHF.

Only one count was recorded for this clone. The chain recombines TRBV7-9 with TRBJ2-1, with TRBD2 matching 8 bases. Trimming at V came to 5 bases and at J to 4 bases, leaving 13 bases not matched to a gene. CDR1 SEHNR and CDR2 FQNEAQ come from the germline V gene (reference sequence). The CDR3 consists of 17 residues. The CDR3 region has the DNA TGTGCCAGCAGCCCAACCCAAGCTAGCGGGCTATACAATGAGCAGTTCTTC. This encodes CASSPTQASGLYNEQFF. The full variable domain, rest sourced from reference TRBV7-9 and TRBJ2-1, is DTGVSQNPRHKITKRGQNVTFRCDPISEHNRLYWYRQTLGQGPEFLTYFQNEAQLEKSRLLSDRFSAERPKGSFSTLEIQRTEQGDSAMYLCASSPTQASGLYNEQFFGPGTRLTVL.

The J gene is TRBJ2-1, the V gene TRBV7-9; TRBD1 agrees at 8 bases. The CDR3 covers 15 residues. V dropped 1 base and J dropped 3; count of bases not matched to a gene: 2. In germline, CDR1 is SEHNR, CDR2 FQNEAQ (reference sequence). CDR3: CASSLDRGNYNEQFF. In DNA, the CDR3 is TGTGCCAGCAGCTTAGACAGGGGGAACTACAATGAGCAGTTCTTC. Full variable domain (missing parts from reference TRBV7-9 and TRBJ2-1): DTGVSQNPRHKITKRGQNVTFRCDPISEHNRLYWYRQTLGQGPEFLTYFQNEAQLEKSRLLSDRFSAERPKGSFSTLEIQRTEQGDSAMYLCASSLDRGNYNEQFFGPGTRLTVL.

The chain employs TRBV30 and TRBJ1-5; no clear D. The CDR3 is made up of 13 amino acids. Germline-derived CDR1 and CDR2 are GTSNPN and SVGIG (reference sequence). The germline V and J ends were trimmed by 0 bases and 7 bases, with 10 bases remaining between them. The CDR3 spells CAWSVNHRQPQHF. In DNA form, the CDR3 reads TGTGCCTGGAGTGTTAACCACCGGCAGCCCCAGCATTTT.

The V and J genes are TRBV2 and TRBJ1-5; a weak D match, TRBD1 (6 bases). The CDR3 contains 15 residues. V gave up 2 bases and J gave up 4 bases, with 12 bases separating them. Germline V gives CDR1 SNHLY, CDR2 FYNNEI. The CDR3 nucleotides are TGTGCCAGCAGTGAAAGCGGACAGTCTAATCAGCCCCAGCATTTT. Amino acid sequence: CASSESGQSNQPQHF. The full variable domain, rest sourced from reference TRBV2 and TRBJ1-5, is EPEVTQTPSHQVTQMGQEVILRCVPISNHLYFYWYRQILGQKVEFLVSFYNNEISEKSEIFDDQFSVERPDGSNFTLKIRSTKLEDSAMYFCASSESGQSNQPQHFGDGTRLSIL.

The V and J genes are TRBV29-1 and TRBJ1-3, with no clear D. V lost 4 bases to trimming and J lost 4 bases, with 11 bases between them. CDR1 SQVTM and CDR2 ANQGSEA come from the germline V gene. CDR3 length equals 13 residues. CDR3 residues: CSVGVGAGNTIYF. In DNA form, the CDR3 reads TGCAGCGTTGGTGTGGGAGCCGGAAACACCATATATTTT.

The chain couples TRBV5-1 to TRBJ2-3; TRBD2 matches 8 bases. Trimming cost V 4 bases and J 11 bases; bases outside gene matches: 9. The V gene's germline CDR1 is SGHRS and CDR2 YFSETQ. CDR3 size: 13 residues. The CDR3 DNA reads as TGCGCCAGCAGCGGAGGTAGCGGGATGGGGCAGTATTTT. It yields the protein CASSGGSGMGQYF. Full variable domain (rest looked up from reference TRBV5-1 and TRBJ2-3): KAGVTQTPRYLIKTRGQQVTLSCSPISGHRSVSWYQQTPGQGLQFLFEYFSETQRNKGNFPGRFSGRQFSNSRSEMNVSTLELGDSALYLCASSGGSGMGQYFGPGTRLTVL.

The chain carries TRBV25-1 and TRBJ1-1; possible D gene TRBD1, 5 bases. Germline values: CDR1 MGHDK, CDR2 SYGVNS. Between the trimmed V and J ends, which lost 8 bases and 2 bases, there was a span of 12 bases. CDR3 length: 13 amino acids. The CDR3 DNA reads TGTGCCAGCCGGGGGATTGGAAACACTGAAGCTTTCTTT. This codes for CASRGIGNTEAFF.

This clone was observed a single time. The chain joins TRBV18 to TRBJ1-1; tentative D call: TRBD1 (6 bases). V lost 1 base and J 7 bases, leaving 13 bases between the germline ends. Per the germline V gene, CDR1 is KGHSH and CDR2 is LQKENI. The CDR3 is 14 residues long. The CDR3 sequence: CASSPQGDSDEAFF. CDR3 sequence (DNA): TGTGCCAGCTCACCACAGGGGGATTCCGATGAAGCTTTCTTT.

V is TRBV29-1 and J is TRBJ1-2, with TRBD1 as a possible D gene (6 bases). The V gene lost 7 bases and the J gene lost 4 bases, with 16 bases spanning the gap. The CDR3 runs to 13 residues. Germline-derived CDR1 and CDR2 are SQVTM and ANQGSEA. CDR3 sequence reads: CSAVTGDGYGYTF. CDR3 nucleotides: TGCAGCGCTGTGACAGGCGACGGCTATGGCTACACCTTC.

The rearrangement uses TRBV6-5 and TRBJ1-4; 7 positions match TRBD1. CDR1 MNHEY and CDR2 SVGAGI come from the germline V gene. This CDR3 has 16 residues. V lost 2 bases, J lost 7 bases, and 10 bases stayed unmatched. CDR3 nucleotide sequence: TGTGCCAGCAGTTACACCCAGACAGGGTGGGTTGAAAAACTGTTTTTT. This gives the protein CASSYTQTGWVEKLFF.

This clone has only one observation. The V gene is TRBV9, the J gene TRBJ2-2; 11 bases agree with TRBD2. Trimming took 0 bases from V and 0 from J; bases not matched to a gene: 13. There are 21 residues in the CDR3. Germline CDR1 SGDLS, CDR2 YYNGEE. DNA of the CDR3: TGTGCCAGCAGCGTAGACGTTAGTATCGGACTAGCGGGTCCGAACACCGGGGAGCTGTTTTTT. Residues: CASSVDVSIGLAGPNTGELFF.

This chain joins TRBV15 and TRBJ1-5; D may be TRBD1 (6 bases). V lost 0 bases and J 7 bases, leaving 10 bases between the germline ends. The CDR3 is made up of 14 amino acids. Looked up from germline, CDR1 is LNHNV and CDR2 is YYDKDF (reference sequence). The chain's CDR3 is CATSRDKGDQPQHF. In DNA, the CDR3 is TGTGCCACCAGCAGAGATAAGGGGGACCAGCCCCAGCATTTT. Filled out from reference TRBV15 and TRBJ1-5, the complete variable domain reads DAMVIQNPRYQVTQFGKPVTLSCSQTLNHNVMYWYQQKSSQAPKLLFHYYDKDFNNEADTPDNFQSRRPNTSFCFLDIRSPGLGDTAMYLCATSRDKGDQPQHFGDGTRLSIL.

The genes are TRBV6-2 or TRBV6-3 and TRBJ2-7; 11 nucleotides agree with TRBD2. Germline CDR1 reads MNHEY; CDR2 reads SVGEGT. This CDR3 has 17 amino acids. V gave up 0 bases and J gave up 4 bases; unmatched junction bases: 8. The CDR3: CASSYSLLAGGVYEQYF. In DNA, the CDR3 is TGTGCCAGCAGTTACTCACTTCTAGCGGGAGGAGTTTACGAGCAGTACTTC.

The rearrangement joins TRBV7-2 to TRBJ1-1; weak D call: TRBD1 (5 bases). CDR1 and CDR2 (germline): SGHTA, FQGNSA. The CDR3 length is 14 residues. V dropped 4 bases and J dropped 6 bases, with 15 bases sitting between them. CDR3 loop: CASSSRGIRAEAFF. The CDR3 DNA reads as TGTGCCAGCAGCTCCCGGGGGATCCGCGCTGAAGCTTTCTTT.

V usage is TRBV2 and J usage is TRBJ1-1; TRBD1 matches at 12 bases. V shed 3 bases and J 2 bases; nucleotides not matched to a gene: 19. Germline assignment: CDR1 SNHLY and CDR2 FYNNEI. CDR3 length equals 21 residues. The DNA of the CDR3 is TGTGCCAGCAGTGACAGACGGGACAGGGGGCACAACACCCATATAAACACTGAAGCTTTCTTT. It translates to CASSDRRDRGHNTHINTEAFF.

This clone was observed a few times. The rearrangement links TRBV7-9 to TRBJ2-5; 7 bases are shared with TRBD1. The CDR3 is made up of 17 amino acids. Trimming removed 5 bases from V and 4 bases from J; junction bases left unmatched: 16. The germline V gene has CDR1 SEHNR and CDR2 FQNEAQ (reference sequence). The CDR3 region has the DNA TGTGCCAGCAGCACCACCCGACAGGGAAAGTTTGGAGAGACCCAGTACTTC. Translating gives CASSTTRQGKFGETQYF.

The rearrangement joins TRBV7-9 to TRBJ2-1; 7 bases fit TRBD1. The CDR3 extends over 13 amino acids. Trimming cost V 8 bases and J 1 base; bases outside gene matches: 2. Germline V lookup: CDR1 SEHNR, CDR2 FQNEAQ (reference sequence). The CDR3 DNA reads as TGTGCCAGCTGGACAGGATCCTACAATGAGCAGTTCTTC. Encoded protein: CASWTGSYNEQFF.

Ten or more counts support this clone. The J gene is TRBJ2-1, the V gene TRBV2; TRBD2 matches 7 bases. The CDR3 contains 15 residues. CDR1 and CDR2 from the germline V gene are SNHLY and FYNNEI. The trim removed 6 bases at V and 0 bases at J, leaving 5 bases unmatched. The CDR3: CASRLGGSSYNEQFF. As DNA, the CDR3 is TGTGCCAGCAGGCTTGGCGGGAGCTCCTACAATGAGCAGTTCTTC.

The rearrangement links TRBV29-1 to TRBJ1-2; TRBD1 might be the D (5 bases). Looked up from germline, CDR1 is SQVTM and CDR2 is ANQGSEA. V lost 8 bases and J 3 bases, leaving 16 bases between the germline ends. This CDR3 comprises 13 residues. The CDR3 loop is CSYLRGTDYGYTF. CDR3 bases: TGCAGCTATCTCCGGGGGACGGACTATGGCTACACCTTC.